Listed below are T cell receptor beta chains from one sample, sequenced in a study of blood T cell repertoires in COVID-19. Assay: immunoSEQ multiplex PCR; the TCRdb copy retains only in-frame clones and omits some. Among 95,000 to 110,000 clones listed, 70% to 90% were seen once. The sequenced material came from peripheral blood. Receptors originate from a man between 35 and 55 years old with active or convalescent COVID-19. Each CDR3 is given with its conserved first and last residue. Fields, in order: D gene, V gene, CDR3 protein. The D gene is left open where the match is weak.

TRBD1,TRBV28,CASSSGQGGISFAEKLFF
TRBD1,TRBV28,CASNPLGTGTEAFF
TRBD2,TRBV4-3,CASSQDAPGLAGVRSYNEQFF
TRBD2,TRBV7-2,CASSFTGLASNEQFF
.,TRBV6-2/TRBV6-3,CASSTSNPGWYEQYF
.,TRBV18,CASSVSGRINSGNTIYF
.,TRBV9,CASSVQGGSNTGELFF
.,TRBV6-6,CASSYSGSSNQPQHF
.,TRBV7-6,CASSLDLQGGDEKLFF
.,TRBV11-2,CASSFATRGDTQYF
.,TRBV2,CASSEAAGVTEAFF
.,TRBV7-9,CASSQVGAGYNEQFF
.,TRBV7-6,CASSRLSGINSPLHF
.,TRBV7-2,CASRTGIANTEAFF
TRBD2,TRBV6-5,CASRGLAGADNEQFF
TRBD1,TRBV2,CASSGRQGSSYEQYF
TRBD2,TRBV7-3,CASSWGTSGGEQYF
TRBD1,TRBV7-2,CASSAYDRVQGYTF
.,TRBV4-3,CASSQDGAGNNQPQHF
.,TRBV28,CASSSGATYGYTF
.,TRBV24-1,CATGGGRGLNQPQHF
TRBD1,TRBV10-1,CASSAGGERANVLTF
TRBD2,TRBV3-1/TRBV3-2,CASSPGLAAKGYYEQYF
.,TRBV27,CASSSPGLSRDTQYF
TRBD2,TRBV7-2,CASSSQSIPAGEEFF
TRBD1,TRBV24-1,CATSDLTGADEQFF
TRBD1,TRBV28,CASSGGQATDTQYF
.,TRBV6-1,CASSEADGRTSGAQHF
TRBD1,TRBV19,CASSSLGTGRFF
.,TRBV4-1,CASSHPLRDDTGELFF
TRBD1,TRBV19,CASHGTGVGNQPQHF
.,TRBV12-3/TRBV12-4,CASSLSPMPEQYF
TRBD2,TRBV6-2/TRBV6-3,CASSSSGTKETQYF